A single sample gave rise to the 4 T cell receptor beta chains below, sequenced in a study of OX40 agonist ivuxolimab in advanced cancers. The repertoire was sequenced with immunoSEQ multiplex PCR; TCRdb's copy has only in-frame clones and lacks some. Of about 51,000 clones in the sample, over 75% are singletons; the top ten hold approximately 2%. Source: CD4+ or CD8+ T cells sorted from blood, taken in a trial of the OX40 agonist ivuxolimab. All receptors derive from an adult with an advanced solid tumor such as melanoma, head and neck, liver or kidney cancer.

The gene calls are TRBV18 and TRBJ2-3; weak D call: TRBD1 (6 bases). This CDR3 is 13 amino acids long. Germline V gives CDR1 KGHSH, CDR2 LQKENI. The V end lost 4 bases, the J end lost 4 bases, and 9 bases lay between the germline ends. CDR3 bases: TGTGCCAGCTCACGTACAGGGCCAGATACGCAGTATTTT. Its translation: CASSRTGPDTQYF.

The rearrangement joins TRBV18 to TRBJ2-7, with D unclear. The CDR3 runs 12 residues. The V end was cut by 5 bases, the J end by 0 bases, with 5 bases between. The germline CDR1 and CDR2 sequences are KGHSH and LQKENI. The CDR3 loop reads CASSFNSYEQYF. Written as DNA, the CDR3 is TGTGCCAGCTCATTTAACTCCTACGAGCAGTACTTC.

The J gene is TRBJ2-6, the V gene TRBV6-1, with D uncertain. V shed 5 bases and J shed 1 base, with 9 bases lying between them. This CDR3 is built from 15 residues. Germline CDR1 and CDR2: MNHNS and SASEGT. CDR3 amino acids: CASSLRLSGANVLTF. DNA of the CDR3: TGTGCCAGCAGTCTAAGGTTGTCTGGGGCCAACGTCCTGACTTTC.

This clone was recorded once. The rearrangement joins TRBV18 to TRBJ1-1, with TRBD1 as a possible D gene (5 bases). This CDR3 comprises 14 residues. V lost 0 bases, J lost 5 bases, and 10 bases lay in between. The germline gives CDR1 KGHSH, CDR2 LQKENI. CDR3: CASSPPRGWTEAFF. The CDR3 DNA reads as TGTGCCAGCTCACCACCAAGGGGATGGACTGAAGCTTTCTTT.